The 15 T cell receptor beta chains listed next were all sequenced from one sample in a study of OX40 agonist ivuxolimab in advanced cancers. Sequencing was performed with immunoSEQ multiplex PCR; in TCRdb, only in-frame clones are kept and a portion is missing. The sample has tens of thousands of clones, around 93% seen once. The sequencing here drew on CD4+ or CD8+ T cells sorted from blood, taken in a trial of the OX40 agonist ivuxolimab. The receptors were gathered from an adult with an advanced solid tumor such as melanoma, head and neck, liver or kidney cancer.

This chain's CDR3 is CASSLVFREGYNEQFF. CDR3 nucleotide sequence: TGTGCCAGCAGCTTAGTATTTCGGGAGGGGTACAATGAGCAGTTCTTC. V is TRBV13 and J is TRBJ2-1; 8 bases are a match to TRBD2. Trimming took 1 base from V and 4 from J; bases not matched to a gene: 6. The CDR3 length is 16 residues. CDR1 and CDR2 (germline): PRHDT, FYEKMQ (reference sequence). The full variable domain, in which reference TRBV13 and TRBJ2-1 provide the parts outside the CDR3, is AAGVIQSPRHLIKEKRETATLKCYPIPRHDTVYWYQQGPGQDPQFLISFYEKMQSDKGSIPDRFSAQQFSDYHSELNMSSLELGDSALYFCASSLVFREGYNEQFFGPGTRLTVL.

The chain links TRBV15 to TRBJ2-7; tentatively, D is TRBD1 or TRBD2 (5 bases each). Germline V gene lookup returns CDR1 LNHNV and CDR2 YYDKDF (reference sequence). The V end lost 0 bases, the J end lost 6 bases, and 12 bases lay between the germline ends. The CDR3 is 14 amino acids. The CDR3, as DNA: TGTGCCACCAGCAGAGACAGGGTCGAGGGCGAGCAGTACTTC. Translating gives CATSRDRVEGEQYF.

The chain has TRBV21-1 and TRBJ1-5; the table's D call TRBD1 went unverified against the DNA. TRBV21-1 is tagged as a pseudogene. The CDR3 has 14 residues. The CDR3 loop is CASTQDRGNQPQHF. The CDR3 region has the DNA TGTGCCAGCACCCAAGACAGGGGGAATCAGCCCCAGCATTTT.

CDR3 sequence reads: CASSFDAPHTGELFF. In DNA, the CDR3 is TGTGCCAGCAGCTTCGACGCCCCCCACACCGGGGAGCTGTTTTTT. The genes are TRBV7-9 and TRBJ2-2, with D hard to call. The CDR3 totals 15 residues. The germline V gene encodes CDR1 SEHNR and CDR2 FQNEAQ (reference sequence). Trimming shortened V by 3 bases and J by 3 bases, and 11 bases separated the two germline ends.

The chain couples TRBV27 to TRBJ1-6, with D tentatively TRBD1 (6 bases). Germline V lookup: CDR1 MNHEY, CDR2 SMNVEV (reference sequence). This CDR3 spans 17 amino acids. The germline V and J ends were trimmed by 5 bases and 6 bases, with 20 bases remaining between them. The CDR3 region has the DNA TGTGCCAGCAGTCTTAGGCCCCCAGGGGTAACTAATTCACCCCTCCACTTT. It is translated as CASSLRPPGVTNSPLHF.

V and J are TRBV10-3 and TRBJ2-5, with 13 bases fitting TRBD2. The CDR3 length is 16 residues. The V gene's germline CDR1 is ENHRY and CDR2 SYGVKD. J was trimmed by 5 bases and V by 3 bases; bases with no gene match: 6. The CDR3 DNA reads TGTGCCATCAGTGACACTAGCGGGGGGGCTGGGGAGACCCAGTACTTC. Its translation is CAISDTSGGAGETQYF.

V is TRBV14 and J is TRBJ2-1, with D possibly called TRBD1 or TRBD2 (5 bases each). Germline V gene sequence: CDR1 SGHDN, CDR2 FVKESK. The CDR3 is 16 amino acids. The ends were cut back, 5 bases at V and 6 bases at J, with 20 bases in the middle. The CDR3 here is CASSGTSGRAFNEQFF. The CDR3 nucleotides read TGTGCCAGCAGCGGAACCAGCGGCAGGGCGTTCAATGAGCAGTTCTTC.

This chain connects TRBV11-2 to TRBJ2-2, with D perhaps matching TRBD2 (6 bases). The V and J ends lost 5 bases and 7 bases respectively, with 23 bases between them. Germline V gene sequence: CDR1 SGHAT, CDR2 FQNNGV. The CDR3 totals 17 residues. The chain's CDR3 is CASSGEVGGPAGGELFF. In nucleotides, the CDR3 is TGTGCCAGCAGCGGAGAGGTCGGGGGACCCGCCGGCGGGGAGCTGTTTTTT.

CDR3 in amino acids: CASSLNSGPSYEQYF. The CDR3 nucleotides are TGTGCCAGCAGCTTGAATAGCGGGCCTTCCTACGAGCAGTACTTC. The chain carries TRBV11-3 and TRBJ2-7, with 7 bases aligning to TRBD2. The CDR3 runs to 15 residues. Germline CDR1 and CDR2: SGHNT and YENEEA. Trimming cost V 3 bases and J 1 base; bases outside gene matches: 6.

The V gene is TRBV18, the J gene TRBJ2-1, with 12 bases that match TRBD2. Losses at the gene ends were 3 bases for V and 9 bases for J; bases not matched to a gene: 6. Germline assignment: CDR1 KGHSH and CDR2 LQKENI. The CDR3 has 15 residues. The CDR3 bases are TGTGCCAGCTCACCGCCTAGCGGGGGGGCGGTTGAGCAGTTCTTC. Its translation is CASSPPSGGAVEQFF.

The V call is TRBV7-2, the J call TRBJ1-2; 10 positions agree with TRBD1. Germline V gene data show CDR1 as SGHTA and CDR2 as FQGNSA. The CDR3 totals 14 residues. Losses at the gene ends were 2 bases for V and 7 bases for J; bases not matched to a gene: 4. The CDR3: CASSLQTGGSGYTF. The CDR3 DNA reads TGTGCCAGCAGCTTACAGACAGGGGGCTCTGGCTACACCTTC.

In this sample, this clone turned up once. The V and J genes are TRBV6-5 and TRBJ2-7; D is tentatively TRBD1 or TRBD2 (5 bases each). Germline loops: CDR1 MNHEY, CDR2 SVGAGI. This CDR3 spans 14 amino acids. V lost 6 bases to trimming and J lost 2 bases, with 14 bases between them. The DNA of the CDR3 is TGTGCCAGCAGCACCGGGACGGTACCCTACGAGCAGTACTTC. It yields the protein CASSTGTVPYEQYF.

V gene TRBV4-1 combines with J gene TRBJ2-7, with 14 bases fitting TRBD2. This CDR3 has 14 amino acids. Trimming at V came to 4 bases and at J to 6 bases, leaving 2 bases not matched to a gene. Germline V gene lookup returns CDR1 MGHRA and CDR2 YSYEKL. The CDR3 nucleotides are TGCGCCAGCAGCCCGGGACTAGCGGGAGCCGAGCAGTACTTC. Translating gives CASSPGLAGAEQYF.

The chain has TRBV6-5 and TRBJ2-7, with 15 bases identical to TRBD2. J gave up 5 bases and V 2 bases, and 4 bases lay outside the gene matches. Germline values: CDR1 MNHEY, CDR2 SVGAGI. The length of the CDR3 is 16 residues. CDR3 sequence reads: CASSYGLAGGPNEQYF. The DNA of the CDR3 is TGTGCCAGCAGTTACGGACTAGCGGGAGGGCCCAACGAGCAGTACTTC.

The chain couples TRBV25-1 to TRBJ2-2; 8 bases line up with TRBD1. V was clipped by 6 bases and J by 2 bases; unmatched bases: 5. Looked up from germline, CDR1 is MGHDK and CDR2 is SYGVNS. This CDR3 has 15 amino acids. The CDR3: CASRGTGINTGELFF. The CDR3 DNA follows: TGTGCCAGCAGAGGGACAGGAATAAACACCGGGGAGCTGTTTTTT.